The sequence of this T cell receptor beta chain was determined in a study of sequential checkpoint blockade in melanoma. Study information: After both sequences, patients received maintenance nivolumab.

The V gene end was trimmed by 3 bases and the J gene end by 1 base; junction bases not matched to a gene: 16. Per the germline V gene, CDR1 is PRHDT and CDR2 is FYEKMQ (reference sequence). The CDR3 sequence is 19 residues long. Treatment in this sample: randomized to nivolumab then ipilimumab (arm A) or the reverse (arm B). The table came from immunoSEQ multiplex PCR; TCRdb's copy has only in-frame clones and leaves some out. The table records 15,000 or so clones, around two thirds of them present only once. The source of this sequence is a human donor with melanoma. This chain joins TRBV13 and TRBJ2-5, with TRBD2 identical over 8 bases. Sample: CD8+ T cells sorted from blood (inferred from file names), taken from a patient given nivolumab and ipilimumab in sequence. CDR3 in DNA: TGTGCCAGCAGCTTTGGCCCTCCTCTGGGCGGGGGGTTCCAAGAGACCCAGTACTTC. Residues: CASSFGPPLGGGFQETQYF.